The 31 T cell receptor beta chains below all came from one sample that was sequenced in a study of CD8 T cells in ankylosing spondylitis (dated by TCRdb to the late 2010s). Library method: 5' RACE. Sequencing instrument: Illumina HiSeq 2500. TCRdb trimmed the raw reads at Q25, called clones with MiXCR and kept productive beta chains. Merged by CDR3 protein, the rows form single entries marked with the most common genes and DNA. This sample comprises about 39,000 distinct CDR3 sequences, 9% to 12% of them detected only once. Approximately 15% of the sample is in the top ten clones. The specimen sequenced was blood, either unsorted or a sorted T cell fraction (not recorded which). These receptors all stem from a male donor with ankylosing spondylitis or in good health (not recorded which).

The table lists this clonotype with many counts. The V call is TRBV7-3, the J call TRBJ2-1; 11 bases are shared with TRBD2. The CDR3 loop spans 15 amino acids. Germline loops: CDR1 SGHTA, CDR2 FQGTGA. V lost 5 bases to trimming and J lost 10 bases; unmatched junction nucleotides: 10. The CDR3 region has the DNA TGTGCCAGCAGCCATACTAGCGGGGGCCCGGGAGAGCAGTTCTTC. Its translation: CASSHTSGGPGEQFF.

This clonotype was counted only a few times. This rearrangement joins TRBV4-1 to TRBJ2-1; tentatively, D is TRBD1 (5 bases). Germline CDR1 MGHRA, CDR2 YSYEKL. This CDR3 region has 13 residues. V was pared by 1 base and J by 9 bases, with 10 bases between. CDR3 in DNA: TGCGCCAGCAGCCAAGCTGGTGGGGCTGAGCAGTTCTTC. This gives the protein CASSQAGGAEQFF.

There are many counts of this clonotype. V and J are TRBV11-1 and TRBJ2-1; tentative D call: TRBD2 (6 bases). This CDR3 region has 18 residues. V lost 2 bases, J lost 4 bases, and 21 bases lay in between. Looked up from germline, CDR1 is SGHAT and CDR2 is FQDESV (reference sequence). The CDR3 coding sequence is TGTGCCAGCAGCTTAACCGGAACCGGGAGAGGGATATACAATGAGCAGTTCTTC. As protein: CASSLTGTGRGIYNEQFF.

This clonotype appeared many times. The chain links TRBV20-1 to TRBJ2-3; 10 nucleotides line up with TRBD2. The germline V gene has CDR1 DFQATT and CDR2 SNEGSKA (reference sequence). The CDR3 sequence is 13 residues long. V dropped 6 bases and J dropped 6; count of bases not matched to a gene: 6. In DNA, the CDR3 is TGCAGTGCCACCGGGACTAGCGACGATACGCAGTATTTT. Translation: CSATGTSDDTQYF.

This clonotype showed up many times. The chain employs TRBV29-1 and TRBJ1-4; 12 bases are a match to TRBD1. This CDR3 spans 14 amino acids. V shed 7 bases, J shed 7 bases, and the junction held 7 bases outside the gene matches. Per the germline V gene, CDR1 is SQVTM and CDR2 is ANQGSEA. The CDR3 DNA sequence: TGCAGCGCTGGGACAGGGGGCGGATCTGAAAAACTGTTTTTT. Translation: CSAGTGGGSEKLFF.

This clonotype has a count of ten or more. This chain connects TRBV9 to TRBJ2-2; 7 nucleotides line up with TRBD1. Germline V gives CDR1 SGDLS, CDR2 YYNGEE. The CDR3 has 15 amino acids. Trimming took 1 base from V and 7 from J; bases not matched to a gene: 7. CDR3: CASSVNDRVVGELFF. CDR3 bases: TGTGCCAGCAGCGTAAATGACAGGGTCGTCGGGGAGCTGTTTTTT.

Here the CDR3 reads CASTLSGGSGNEQFF. CDR3 DNA: TGTGCCAGCACACTTTCGGGGGGTTCGGGCAATGAGCAGTTCTTC. The gene calls are TRBV12-3 or TRBV12-4 and TRBJ2-1; 7 bases fit TRBD2. The CDR3 contains 15 residues. The junction had 12 bases not matched to a gene; V was cut back by 7 bases and J by 6 bases.

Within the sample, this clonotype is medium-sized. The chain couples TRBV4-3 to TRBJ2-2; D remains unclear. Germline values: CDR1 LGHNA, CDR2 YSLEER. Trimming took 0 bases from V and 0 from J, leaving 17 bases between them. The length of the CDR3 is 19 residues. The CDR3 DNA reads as TGCGCCAGCAGCCAAGATCTCGTCGACCCCGAAACGAACACCGGGGAGCTGTTTTTT. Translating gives CASSQDLVDPETNTGELFF.

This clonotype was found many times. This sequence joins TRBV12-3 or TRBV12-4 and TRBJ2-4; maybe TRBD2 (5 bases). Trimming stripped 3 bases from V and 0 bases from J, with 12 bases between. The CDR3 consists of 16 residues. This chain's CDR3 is CASSFAGRRAKNIQYF. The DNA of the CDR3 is TGTGCCAGCAGTTTCGCGGGCAGGAGAGCCAAAAACATTCAGTACTTC.

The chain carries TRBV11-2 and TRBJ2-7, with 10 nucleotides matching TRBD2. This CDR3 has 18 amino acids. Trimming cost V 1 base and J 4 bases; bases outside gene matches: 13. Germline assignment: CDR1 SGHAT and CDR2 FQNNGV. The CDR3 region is CASSLVPKSGRAFYEQYF. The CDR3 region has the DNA TGTGCCAGCAGCTTAGTCCCCAAAAGCGGGAGGGCCTTTTACGAGCAGTACTTC.

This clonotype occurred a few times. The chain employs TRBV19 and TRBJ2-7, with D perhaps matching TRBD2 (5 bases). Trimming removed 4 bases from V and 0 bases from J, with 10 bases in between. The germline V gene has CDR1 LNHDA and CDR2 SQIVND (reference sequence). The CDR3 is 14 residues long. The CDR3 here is CASSTSLSSYEQYF. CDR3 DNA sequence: TGTGCCAGTAGTACTAGCCTGAGCTCCTACGAGCAGTACTTC.

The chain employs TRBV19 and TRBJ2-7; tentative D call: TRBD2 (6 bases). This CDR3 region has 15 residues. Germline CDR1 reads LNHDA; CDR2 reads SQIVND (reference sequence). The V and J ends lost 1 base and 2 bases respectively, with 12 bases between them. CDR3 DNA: TGTGCCAGTAGTATAGCGGGAGTCGGGACCTACGAGCAGTACTTC. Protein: CASSIAGVGTYEQYF. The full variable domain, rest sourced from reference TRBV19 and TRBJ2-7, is DGGITQSPKYLFRKEGQNVTLSCEQNLNHDAMYWYRQDPGQGLRLIYYSQIVNDFQKGDIAEGYSVSREKKESFPLTVTSAQKNPTAFYLCASSIAGVGTYEQYFGPGTRLTVT.

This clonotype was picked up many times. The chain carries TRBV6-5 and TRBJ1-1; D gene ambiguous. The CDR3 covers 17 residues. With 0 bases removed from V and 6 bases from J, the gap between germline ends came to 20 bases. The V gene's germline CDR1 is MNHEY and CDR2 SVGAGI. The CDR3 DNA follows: TGTGCCAGCAGTTACTCTGTTTATTTGGGCGGAGCGTCTGAAGCTTTCTTT. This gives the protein CASSYSVYLGGASEAFF.

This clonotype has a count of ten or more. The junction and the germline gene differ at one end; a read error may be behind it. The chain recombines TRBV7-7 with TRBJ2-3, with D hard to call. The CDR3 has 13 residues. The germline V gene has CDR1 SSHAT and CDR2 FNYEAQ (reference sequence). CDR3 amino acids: CASSLDLQDTQYF. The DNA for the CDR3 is TGTGCTAGCAGCTTAGATCTTCAAGATACGCAGTATTTT.

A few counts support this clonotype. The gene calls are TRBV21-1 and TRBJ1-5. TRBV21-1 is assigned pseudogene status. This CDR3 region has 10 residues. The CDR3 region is CASGGVPQHF. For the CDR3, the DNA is TGTGCCTCAGGAGGGGTGCCCCAGCATTTT.

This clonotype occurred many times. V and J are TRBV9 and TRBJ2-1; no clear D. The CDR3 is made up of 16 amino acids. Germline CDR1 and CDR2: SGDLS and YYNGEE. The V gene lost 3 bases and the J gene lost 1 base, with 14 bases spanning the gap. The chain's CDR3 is CASSDLRKTSYNEQFF. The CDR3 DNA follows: TGTGCCAGCAGCGACCTCCGGAAGACGTCCTACAATGAGCAGTTCTTC.

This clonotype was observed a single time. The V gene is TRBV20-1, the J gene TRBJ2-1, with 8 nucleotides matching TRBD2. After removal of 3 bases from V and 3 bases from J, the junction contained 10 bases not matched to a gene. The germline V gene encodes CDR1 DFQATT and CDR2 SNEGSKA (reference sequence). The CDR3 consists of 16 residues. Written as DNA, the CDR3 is TGCAGTGCTAGCCCCTTAACTAGCGGAAACTACAATGAGCAGTTCTTC. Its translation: CSASPLTSGNYNEQFF.

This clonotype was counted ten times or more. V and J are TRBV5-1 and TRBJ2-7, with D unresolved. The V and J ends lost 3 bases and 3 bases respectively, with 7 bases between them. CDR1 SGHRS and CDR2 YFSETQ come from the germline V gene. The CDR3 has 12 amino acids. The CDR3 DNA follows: TGCGCCAGCAGCTCCAACAGCTACGAGCAGTACTTC. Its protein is CASSSNSYEQYF.

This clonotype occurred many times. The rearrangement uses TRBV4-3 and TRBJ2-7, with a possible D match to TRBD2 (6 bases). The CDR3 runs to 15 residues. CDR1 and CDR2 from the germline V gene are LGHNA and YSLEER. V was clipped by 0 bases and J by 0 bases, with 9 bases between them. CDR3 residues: CASSQDPGGSYEQYF. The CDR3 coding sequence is TGCGCCAGCAGCCAAGACCCCGGGGGCTCCTACGAGCAGTACTTC.

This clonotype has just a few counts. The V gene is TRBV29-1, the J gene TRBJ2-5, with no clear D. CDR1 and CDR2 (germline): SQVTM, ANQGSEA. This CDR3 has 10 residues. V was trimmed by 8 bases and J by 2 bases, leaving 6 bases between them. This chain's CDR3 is CSIKQETQYF. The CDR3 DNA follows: TGCAGCATAAAACAAGAGACCCAGTACTTC.

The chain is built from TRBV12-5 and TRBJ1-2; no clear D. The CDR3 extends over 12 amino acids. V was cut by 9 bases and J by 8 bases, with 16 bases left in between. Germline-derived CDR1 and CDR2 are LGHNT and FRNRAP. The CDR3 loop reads CASSHGFRGYTF. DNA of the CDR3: TGTGCTAGCTCCCATGGGTTTCGAGGCTACACCTTC. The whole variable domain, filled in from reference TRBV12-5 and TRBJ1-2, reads DARVTQTPRHKVTEMGQEVTMRCQPILGHNTVFWYRQTMMQGLELLAYFRNRAPLDDSGMPKDRFSAEMPDATLATLKIQPSEPRDSAVYFCASSHGFRGYTFGSGTRLTVV.

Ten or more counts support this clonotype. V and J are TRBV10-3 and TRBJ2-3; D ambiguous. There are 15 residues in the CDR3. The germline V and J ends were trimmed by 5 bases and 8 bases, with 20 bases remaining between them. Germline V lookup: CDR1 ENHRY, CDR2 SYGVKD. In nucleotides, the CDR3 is TGTGCCATCAGTACCCGGGCCGAATACCGAGGTACGCAGTATTTT. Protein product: CAISTRAEYRGTQYF.

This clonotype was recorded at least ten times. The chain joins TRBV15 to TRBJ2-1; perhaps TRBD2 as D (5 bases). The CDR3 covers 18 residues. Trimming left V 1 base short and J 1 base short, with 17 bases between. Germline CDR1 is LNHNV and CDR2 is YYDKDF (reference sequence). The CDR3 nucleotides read TGTGCCACCAGCAGAGCATTCCCTAGCCGATCATCCTACAATGAGCAGTTCTTC. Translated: CATSRAFPSRSSYNEQFF.

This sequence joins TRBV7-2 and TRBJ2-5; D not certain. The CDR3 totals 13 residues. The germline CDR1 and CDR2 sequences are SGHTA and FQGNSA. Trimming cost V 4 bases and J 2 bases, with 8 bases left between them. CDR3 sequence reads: CASSSRPQETQYF. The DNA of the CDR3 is TGTGCCAGCAGCTCGAGGCCTCAAGAGACCCAGTACTTC.

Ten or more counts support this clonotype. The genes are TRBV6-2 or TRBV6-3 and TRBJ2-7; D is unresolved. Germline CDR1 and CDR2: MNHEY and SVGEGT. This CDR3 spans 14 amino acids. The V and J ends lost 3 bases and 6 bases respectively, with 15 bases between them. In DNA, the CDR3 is TGTGCCAGCAGTTATGGGTTGGAGTCCGCCGAGCAGTACTTC. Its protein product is CASSYGLESAEQYF.

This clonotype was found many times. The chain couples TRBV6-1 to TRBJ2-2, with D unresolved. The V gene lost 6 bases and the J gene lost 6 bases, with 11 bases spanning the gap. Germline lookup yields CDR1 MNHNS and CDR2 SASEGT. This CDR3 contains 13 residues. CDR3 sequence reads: CASSKTRAGELFF. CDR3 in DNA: TGTGCCAGCAGCAAAACACGGGCCGGGGAGCTGTTTTTT.

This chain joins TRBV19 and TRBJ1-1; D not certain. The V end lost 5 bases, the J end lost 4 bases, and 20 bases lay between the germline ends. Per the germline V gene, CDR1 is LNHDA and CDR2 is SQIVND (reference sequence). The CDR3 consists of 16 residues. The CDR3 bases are TGTGCCAGTAGTCGGGGTTCGGAGGGATTGAGCACTGAAGCTTTCTTT. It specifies CASSRGSEGLSTEAFF.

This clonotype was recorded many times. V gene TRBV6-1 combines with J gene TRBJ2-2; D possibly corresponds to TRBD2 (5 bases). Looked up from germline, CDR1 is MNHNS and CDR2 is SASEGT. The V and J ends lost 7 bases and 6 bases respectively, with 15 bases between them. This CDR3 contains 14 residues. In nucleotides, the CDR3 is TGTGCCAGCAACGCGGGTTCCAAAGCCGGGGAGCTGTTTTTT. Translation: CASNAGSKAGELFF.

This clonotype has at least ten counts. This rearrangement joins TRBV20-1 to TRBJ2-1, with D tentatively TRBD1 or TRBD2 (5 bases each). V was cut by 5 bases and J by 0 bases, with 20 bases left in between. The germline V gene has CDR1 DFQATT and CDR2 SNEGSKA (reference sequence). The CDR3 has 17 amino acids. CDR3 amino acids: CSAPGALAHSSYNEQFF. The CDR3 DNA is TGCAGTGCTCCCGGGGCGCTTGCTCATAGCTCCTACAATGAGCAGTTCTTC.

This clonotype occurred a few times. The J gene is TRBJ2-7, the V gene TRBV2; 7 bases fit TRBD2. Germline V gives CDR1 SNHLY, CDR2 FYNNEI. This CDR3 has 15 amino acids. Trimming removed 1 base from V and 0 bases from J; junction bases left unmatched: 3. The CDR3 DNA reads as TGTGCCAGCAGTGAAGAGCTAGCGGACTCCTACGAGCAGTACTTC. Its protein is CASSEELADSYEQYF.

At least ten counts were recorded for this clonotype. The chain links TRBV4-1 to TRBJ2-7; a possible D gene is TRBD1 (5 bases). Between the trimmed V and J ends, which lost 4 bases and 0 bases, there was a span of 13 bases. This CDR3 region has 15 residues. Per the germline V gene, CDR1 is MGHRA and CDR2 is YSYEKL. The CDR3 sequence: CASSLKSGISYEQYF. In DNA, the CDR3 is TGCGCCAGCAGCCTCAAATCAGGGATCTCCTACGAGCAGTACTTC.